These T cell receptor beta chains were read from a single sample in a study of cytomegalovirus exposure and HLA in healthy donors. Some clones are missing from TCRdb's copy, which holds only in-frame ones; the method was immunoSEQ multiplex PCR. Among 100,000 to 150,000 clones listed, over 65% were seen once. Material: PBMCs. These receptors were obtained from a man over 45 in good health and CMV-seronegative. The conserved cysteine and the conserved F or W are not part of the CDR3 here. Each record gives: J gene, V gene, CDR3 protein.

j_gene: TRBJ2-1; v_gene: TRBV9; CDR3aa: ASSGTGAYNEQF
j_gene: TRBJ1-1; v_gene: TRBV5-1; CDR3aa: ASSRGTGEVDEAF
j_gene: TRBJ2-2; v_gene: TRBV4-2; CDR3aa: ASSQEVQGGGELF
j_gene: TRBJ2-1; v_gene: TRBV5-1; CDR3aa: ASSTGQVDNEQF
j_gene: TRBJ1-1; v_gene: TRBV20-1; CDR3aa: SARDSPKPF
j_gene: TRBJ2-5; v_gene: TRBV5-5; CDR3aa: ASSLSTTGTQY
j_gene: TRBJ2-1; v_gene: TRBV29-1; CDR3aa: SVEGGGVSYNEQF
j_gene: TRBJ2-4; v_gene: TRBV11-2; CDR3aa: ASSLDQGGDIQY
j_gene: TRBJ1-3; v_gene: TRBV5-1; CDR3aa: ASRQGPNSGNTIY
j_gene: TRBJ2-5; v_gene: TRBV5-1; CDR3aa: ASSLFPGYQETQY
j_gene: TRBJ2-1; v_gene: TRBV9; CDR3aa: ASSQWAAEQF
j_gene: TRBJ1-6; v_gene: TRBV5-5; CDR3aa: ASSTVNSPLH
j_gene: TRBJ1-1; v_gene: TRBV6-5; CDR3aa: ASSPSGGRFAEAF
j_gene: TRBJ1-5; v_gene: TRBV19; CDR3aa: ASSIAGTENQPQH
j_gene: TRBJ2-2; v_gene: TRBV7-8; CDR3aa: ASSLAERGQYTGELF
j_gene: TRBJ1-6; v_gene: TRBV30; CDR3aa: AWSVRTGGNSPLH
j_gene: TRBJ1-1; v_gene: TRBV6-1; CDR3aa: ASNRPRNTEAF
j_gene: TRBJ1-5; v_gene: TRBV6-5; CDR3aa: ASSSVTGGNQPQH
j_gene: TRBJ2-4; v_gene: TRBV2; CDR3aa: ASNHPRGGNIQY
j_gene: TRBJ2-2; v_gene: TRBV19; CDR3aa: ASSMGGWLNLAGELF
j_gene: TRBJ1-1; v_gene: TRBV6-5; CDR3aa: ASSTVNTEAF
j_gene: TRBJ2-1; v_gene: TRBV5-1; CDR3aa: ASSLLQAEQF
j_gene: TRBJ2-2; v_gene: TRBV9; CDR3aa: ASSVDSAIANTGELF
j_gene: TRBJ2-4; v_gene: TRBV4-1; CDR3aa: ASSHEGAEVAKNIQY
j_gene: TRBJ2-3; v_gene: TRBV29-1; CDR3aa: SELLAGAGTDTQY
j_gene: TRBJ2-3; v_gene: TRBV9; CDR3aa: ASSVISDSQGTDTQY
j_gene: TRBJ1-2; v_gene: TRBV30; CDR3aa: AWSVGPDRGNGYT
j_gene: TRBJ2-7; v_gene: TRBV19; CDR3aa: ASSIVGQLTYEQY
j_gene: TRBJ2-2; v_gene: TRBV5-1; CDR3aa: ASNHRGGSNTGELF
j_gene: TRBJ2-7; v_gene: TRBV5-5; CDR3aa: ASRGGQGSAEQY
j_gene: TRBJ1-2; v_gene: TRBV7-2; CDR3aa: ASSITPGSNGYT
j_gene: TRBJ1-1; v_gene: TRBV7-9; CDR3aa: SSSPGTANTEAF
j_gene: TRBJ2-3; v_gene: TRBV10-3; CDR3aa: AISVAGALTDTQY
j_gene: TRBJ2-5; v_gene: TRBV4-2; CDR3aa: ASSQEPGGGRETQY
j_gene: TRBJ1-1; v_gene: TRBV5-5; CDR3aa: ASSFLPDSLNTEAF
j_gene: TRBJ2-5; v_gene: TRBV6-1; CDR3aa: ASSEYPRTQY
j_gene: TRBJ1-5; v_gene: TRBV19; CDR3aa: ASTRIGGFQPQH
j_gene: TRBJ2-3; v_gene: TRBV7-8; CDR3aa: ASSVGTSGGRTDTQY
j_gene: NA; v_gene: TRBV2; CDR3aa: ASSEAPLPHEQY
j_gene: TRBJ2-7; v_gene: TRBV7-7; CDR3aa: ASSFGEGAAYEQY
j_gene: TRBJ1-5; v_gene: TRBV15; CDR3aa: ATSRDVGDSDYNQPQH
j_gene: TRBJ2-5; v_gene: TRBV6-4; CDR3aa: ASSDSGVETQY
j_gene: TRBJ1-4; v_gene: TRBV7-2; CDR3aa: ASSPSLGRGKLF
j_gene: TRBJ2-7; v_gene: TRBV7-9; CDR3aa: ASDSPQGPQAETYEQY
j_gene: TRBJ1-1; v_gene: TRBV5-8; CDR3aa: ASSNRDRGRKEAF
j_gene: TRBJ1-2; v_gene: TRBV7-8; CDR3aa: ASSLGVADSSYGYT
j_gene: TRBJ1-5; v_gene: TRBV7-8; CDR3aa: ASSFDGSNQPQH
j_gene: TRBJ1-4; v_gene: TRBV28; CDR3aa: ASSFSWRDEKLF
j_gene: TRBJ2-2; v_gene: TRBV5-1; CDR3aa: ASSFGSRSSEANTGELF
j_gene: TRBJ1-1; v_gene: TRBV2; CDR3aa: ASSARQGRAEAF
j_gene: TRBJ1-5; v_gene: TRBV2; CDR3aa: ASSGQGRQPQH
j_gene: TRBJ1-5; v_gene: TRBV19; CDR3aa: ASGETGYSNQPQH
j_gene: TRBJ1-5; v_gene: TRBV6-6; CDR3aa: ASTGRGAQH
j_gene: TRBJ1-4; v_gene: TRBV11-2; CDR3aa: ASSVELQYEKLF
j_gene: TRBJ1-1; v_gene: TRBV19; CDR3aa: ASSTAGLTQNTEAF
j_gene: TRBJ2-4; v_gene: TRBV5-5; CDR3aa: ASSLRAGLAKNIQY
j_gene: TRBJ1-6; v_gene: TRBV30; CDR3aa: AWSKGALNSPLH
j_gene: TRBJ2-2; v_gene: TRBV28; CDR3aa: ASSFAGTGTRGELF
j_gene: TRBJ1-6; v_gene: TRBV6-1; CDR3aa: ASSEWSRPDNSPLH
j_gene: TRBJ1-2; v_gene: TRBV7-9; CDR3aa: SSSSQTGSYGYT